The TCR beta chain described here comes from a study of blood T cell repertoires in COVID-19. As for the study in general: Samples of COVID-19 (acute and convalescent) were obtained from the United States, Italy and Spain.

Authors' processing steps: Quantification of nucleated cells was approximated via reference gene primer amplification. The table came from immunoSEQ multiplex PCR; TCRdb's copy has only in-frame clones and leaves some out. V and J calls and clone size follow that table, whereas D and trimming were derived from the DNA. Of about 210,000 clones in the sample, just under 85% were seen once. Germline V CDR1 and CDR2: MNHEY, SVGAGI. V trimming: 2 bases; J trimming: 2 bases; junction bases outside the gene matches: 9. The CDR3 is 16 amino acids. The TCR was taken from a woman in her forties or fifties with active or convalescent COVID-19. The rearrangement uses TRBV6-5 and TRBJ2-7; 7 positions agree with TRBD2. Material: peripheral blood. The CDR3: CASSYTSGGKPYEQYV. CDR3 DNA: TGTGCCAGCAGTTACACCTCGGGGGGAAAGCCCTACGAGCAGTACGTC.